The sequence of this TCR beta chain was determined in a study of cytomegalovirus exposure and HLA in healthy donors. Study context: Within the Caucasian-associated ancestry cluster were 65% to 85% of the approximately 370 genotyped donors. Study observations and caveats: Most CMV-associated TCR beta chains appeared HLA-restricted in a later analysis.

Details on this clone: No antigen is known for it.

With 60 Vbeta and 13 Jbeta primers, the PCR was carried out. Source study methods: Tens of millions of unique TCR beta chains, roughly 11 million of them shared, were counted by a later analysis. Sequencing used immunoSEQ multiplex PCR; TCRdb keeps in-frame clones, though not all of them. V, J and clone size reflect that table, while D and trimming were determined from the DNA. This repertoire shows 150,000 to 200,000 clones, around 68% found once; its top ten account for roughly 1.5%. Germline CDR1 KGHSH, CDR2 LQKENI. This CDR3 region has 16 residues. The trim removed 4 bases at V and 4 bases at J, leaving 11 bases unmatched.

Sequenced sample: PBMCs. The clonotype was recovered from a man aged 45-65 years in good health and CMV-seronegative. The gene calls are TRBV18 and TRBJ1-2; 8 bases agree with TRBD1. DNA of the CDR3: TGTGCCAGCTCACTCCAGAGGACAGGGCTTATCTATGGCTACACCTTC. Encoded protein: CASSLQRTGLIYGYTF.